The sequence of this T cell receptor beta chain was determined in a study of T-cell memory formation after mild COVID-19. V lost 4 bases, J lost 7 bases, and 19 bases lay in between. CDR3 length: 16 residues. The germline CDR1 and CDR2 sequences are MNHEY and SVGEGT. Study findings and constraints: CD4+ clones that contracted lay mainly in CM and EM; CD8+ ones lay in EMRA. Clones shrinking from day 15 to 85 showed even CD4/CD8 mixes; later expanders tilted CD4+. Second-wave clones reaching peak frequency on day 37 lacked confirmed SARS-CoV-2 specificity.

For this clonotype: The antigen is not known.

Researchers used 5'RACE with constant-segment primers to make TCR alpha and TCR beta cDNA libraries that carry sample barcodes and UMIs. Using its own MiXCR run on the 5' RACE reads, TCRdb lists one record per CDR3 protein. Of about 430,000 distinct CDR3 sequences listed, 24% are singletons. The chain recombines TRBV6-2 or TRBV6-3 with TRBJ1-4; possible D gene TRBD1, 5 bases. This clonotype was sampled from an adult woman who had mild COVID-19 (a few samples of this study predate the infection). Cell type and time point are not known. Sequencing was carried out using PBMCs or a T cell subset sorted from them (not recorded which). The CDR3 protein is CASSSLKGRPGEKLFF. DNA of the CDR3: TGTGCCAGCAGTTCGCTAAAGGGGCGCCCCGGTGAAAAACTGTTTTTT.